Listed here are 19 T cell receptor beta chains from one sample, sequenced in a study of neurological immune-mediated disorders. TCRdb re-analysed the 5' RACE reads in MiXCR, keeping a single row per CDR3 protein. The top ten hold 2% to 2.5% of the sample, which has under 45,000 distinct CDR3 sequences, more than 2% seen once. The sequencing input was PBMCs. The receptor source for this set is a man aged 45-60 years with multiple sclerosis.

This clonotype has ten or more counts. The CDR3 DNA sequence: TGCGCCAGCAGCTTTGGACGGTACAATGAGCAGTTCTTC. Translating gives CASSFGRYNEQFF. V is TRBV5-1 and J is TRBJ2-1; D is uncertain. This CDR3 contains 13 residues. The germline V gene has CDR1 SGHRS and CDR2 YFSETQ. V was shortened by 2 bases and J by 4 bases, with 7 bases between the two germline ends. The full variable domain, in which reference TRBV5-1 and TRBJ2-1 provide the parts outside the CDR3, is KAGVTQTPRYLIKTRGQQVTLSCSPISGHRSVSWYQQTPGQGLQFLFEYFSETQRNKGNFPGRFSGRQFSNSRSEMNVSTLELGDSALYLCASSFGRYNEQFFGPGTRLTVL.

In this sample, this clonotype turned up many times. The chain is built from TRBV7-9 and TRBJ1-2, with 11 bases matching TRBD1. Unmatched junction bases numbered 3, after V lost 5 bases and J lost 10 bases. The germline CDR1 and CDR2 sequences are SEHNR and FQNEAQ (reference sequence). The CDR3 has 12 residues. The CDR3, as DNA: TGTGCCAGCAGCCCGGGACAGGGGGACTACACCTTC. It yields the protein CASSPGQGDYTF.

This clonotype was counted at least ten times. This sequence joins TRBV7-3 and TRBJ2-5; D gene uncertain. CDR3 size: 16 residues. V was cut by 0 bases and J by 4 bases, with 15 bases left in between. The germline V gene has CDR1 SGHTA and CDR2 FQGTGA. CDR3 region: CASSLTGRTPGETQYF. The CDR3, as DNA: TGTGCCAGCAGCTTAACAGGAAGAACTCCGGGAGAGACCCAGTACTTC.

This clonotype was observed at least ten times. CDR3: CASRGGQGGQPQHF. The CDR3 nucleotides are TGTGCCAGCAGGGGGGGACAGGGGGGCCAGCCCCAGCATTTT. The V and J genes are TRBV6-6 and TRBJ1-5; 11 bases map to TRBD1. The ends lost 6 bases at V and 7 bases at J; junction bases unmatched: 5. CDR1 is MNHNY, CDR2 SVGAGI, per germline (reference sequence). This CDR3 comprises 14 residues.

This clonotype was seen at least ten times. This chain's CDR3 is CASWSRYEQYF. CDR3 coding DNA: TGTGCCAGCTGGTCCCGCTACGAGCAGTACTTC. The V and J genes are TRBV12-3 or TRBV12-4 and TRBJ2-7; no definite D call. The CDR3 loop spans 11 amino acids. With 8 bases removed from V and 3 bases from J, the gap between germline ends came to 8 bases.

This clonotype was detected ten times or more. The V gene is TRBV20-1, the J gene TRBJ2-7; D might be TRBD1 or TRBD2, each matching 5 bases. The CDR3 covers 14 residues. Trimming cost V 2 bases and J 2 bases, with 13 bases left between them. Per the germline V gene, CDR1 is DFQATT and CDR2 is SNEGSKA (reference sequence). Here the CDR3 DNA reads TGCAGTGCTAGAAGGATAGGGGACGCCTACGAGCAGTACTTC. Amino acid sequence: CSARRIGDAYEQYF.

This clonotype was counted many times. The chain is built from TRBV6-1 and TRBJ2-1; 13 nucleotides agree with TRBD2. Germline V gives CDR1 MNHNS, CDR2 SASEGT. J was trimmed by 6 bases and V by 6 bases; bases with no gene match: 5. The CDR3 is 15 residues long. The DNA for the CDR3 is TGTGCCAGCAGGGGAAGGACTAGCGGGAGCAATGAGCAGTTCTTC. Its protein is CASRGRTSGSNEQFF.

This clonotype has ten or more counts. The V call is TRBV20-1, the J call TRBJ2-1, with D possibly matching TRBD2 (5 bases). The V gene lost 8 bases and the J gene lost 5 bases, with 10 bases spanning the gap. The CDR3 is 11 amino acids. Germline loops: CDR1 DFQATT, CDR2 SNEGSKA (reference sequence). The CDR3, as DNA: TGCAGTCCCGGGAATCACAATGAGCAGTTCTTC. It codes for CSPGNHNEQFF.

The table lists this clonotype with many counts. This rearrangement joins TRBV20-1 to TRBJ1-1, with a possible D match to TRBD1 (6 bases). Germline V lookup: CDR1 DFQATT, CDR2 SNEGSKA (reference sequence). The CDR3 contains 14 residues. The germline V and J ends were trimmed by 6 bases and 4 bases, with 18 bases remaining between them. The CDR3 sequence is CSAKKGGSGTEAFF. In nucleotides, the CDR3 is TGCAGTGCCAAAAAGGGGGGCTCGGGCACTGAAGCTTTCTTT.

Turning to this clonotype: This clone may be a read error of a much larger clone one base away. This sequence joins TRBV7-9 and TRBJ2-3; D is uncertain. The CDR3 spans 11 residues. Germline values: CDR1 SEHNR, CDR2 FQNEAQ (reference sequence). For the CDR3, the DNA is TGTGCCAGCAGATTAGGGATTACGCAGTATTTT. Translating it yields CASRLGITQYF.

This clonotype was counted at least ten times. The chain links TRBV24-1 to TRBJ2-4; TRBD1 matches 8 bases. With V trimmed by 1 base and J by 6 bases, 28 bases remained unmatched. The CDR3 covers 23 residues. The germline V gene has CDR1 KGHDR and CDR2 SFDVKD. CDR3 coding DNA: TGTGCCACCAGTGATTTCCTCTTCATAACAGGGGGTAGCGAGAAACCCTCCGGAAACATTCAGTACTTC. This sequence encodes CATSDFLFITGGSEKPSGNIQYF.

The sample holds many counts of this clonotype. This sequence joins TRBV29-1 and TRBJ2-7, with 7 bases fitting TRBD1. The V gene's germline CDR1 is SQVTM and CDR2 ANQGSEA. This CDR3 has 14 residues. The V and J ends lost 0 bases and 2 bases, in that order; junction bases with no gene match: 4. The CDR3 region is CSVEDWTGTYEQYF. Written as DNA, the CDR3 is TGCAGCGTTGAAGATTGGACAGGCACCTACGAGCAGTACTTC.

This clonotype was detected many times. CDR3 region: CASSVGLITDTQYF. The CDR3 nucleotides read TGTGCCAGCAGCGTAGGTCTGATCACAGATACGCAGTATTTT. This chain links TRBV9 with TRBJ2-3, with D hard to call. The CDR3 consists of 14 residues. V gave up 0 bases and J gave up 2 bases, with 7 bases separating them. CDR1 is SGDLS, CDR2 YYNGEE, per germline.

This clonotype has at least ten counts. The CDR3 DNA reads TGTGCCAGCAGTTTATGGACAGGGGGGCAGCCCCAGCATTTT. Residues: CASSLWTGGQPQHF. The rearrangement uses TRBV28 and TRBJ1-5; the match to TRBD1 covers 9 bases. Trimming removed 0 bases from V and 7 bases from J; junction bases left unmatched: 1. The length of the CDR3 is 14 residues. Germline assignment: CDR1 MDHEN and CDR2 SYDVKM.

This clonotype has ten or more counts. J is TRBJ2-7 and V is TRBV7-9, with 7 nucleotides matching TRBD1. The CDR3 is 15 residues long. Germline V gives CDR1 SEHNR, CDR2 FQNEAQ (reference sequence). Trimming removed 6 bases from V and 5 bases from J; junction bases left unmatched: 13. The CDR3 loop is CASSQYRGRGDEQYF. For the CDR3, the DNA is TGTGCCAGCAGTCAATACAGGGGAAGGGGTGACGAGCAGTACTTC. The complete variable domain, with remaining parts taken from reference TRBV7-9 and TRBJ2-7, reads DTGVSQNPRHKITKRGQNVTFRCDPISEHNRLYWYRQTLGQGPEFLTYFQNEAQLEKSRLLSDRFSAERPKGSFSTLEIQRTEQGDSAMYLCASSQYRGRGDEQYFGPGTRLTVT.

The chain is built from TRBV7-2 and TRBJ2-7; 8 positions match TRBD1. The CDR3 loop spans 14 amino acids. CDR1 is SGHTA, CDR2 FQGNSA, per germline. V gave up 2 bases and J gave up 4 bases; unmatched junction bases: 4. The CDR3 region is CASSLNRGLYEQYF. The CDR3 DNA reads as TGTGCCAGCAGCTTAAACAGGGGGTTGTACGAGCAGTACTTC. The full variable domain, rest sourced from reference TRBV7-2 and TRBJ2-7, is GAGVSQSPSNKVTEKGKDVELRCDPISGHTALYWYRQSLGQGLEFLIYFQGNSAPDKSGLPSDRFSAERTGGSVSTLTIQRTQQEDSAVYLCASSLNRGLYEQYFGPGTRLTVT.

This clonotype was observed many times. This chain uses TRBV29-1 with TRBJ1-1; no clear D gene. Germline loops: CDR1 SQVTM, CDR2 ANQGSEA. The ends were cut back, 4 bases at V and 8 bases at J, with 14 bases in the middle. The CDR3 has 12 residues. CDR3 bases: TGCAGCGTTGTCCCCAAAGCCAGAGAAGCTTTCTTT. Protein: CSVVPKAREAFF. The entire variable domain, with the rest obtained from reference TRBV29-1 and TRBJ1-1, is as follows: SAVISQKPSRDICQRGTSLTIQCQVDSQVTMMFWYRQQPGQSLTLIATANQGSEATYESGFVIDKFPISRPNLTFSTLTVSNMSPEDSSIYLCSVVPKAREAFFGQGTRLTVV.

Many counts were recorded for this clonotype. V and J are TRBV5-1 and TRBJ1-1, with D perhaps matching TRBD1 (6 bases). The germline CDR1 and CDR2 sequences are SGHRS and YFSETQ. The CDR3 is made up of 14 amino acids. Trimming took off 2 bases at V and 5 bases at J, with 13 bases between the two ends. The CDR3 spells CASSLQGFGTEAFF. CDR3 nucleotide sequence: TGCGCCAGCAGCTTACAGGGTTTTGGGACTGAAGCTTTCTTT. Based on the CDR3 plus reference TRBV5-1 and TRBJ1-1, the full variable domain is KAGVTQTPRYLIKTRGQQVTLSCSPISGHRSVSWYQQTPGQGLQFLFEYFSETQRNKGNFPGRFSGRQFSNSRSEMNVSTLELGDSALYLCASSLQGFGTEAFFGQGTRLTVV.

This clonotype was detected many times. V is TRBV7-3 and J is TRBJ2-1, with TRBD2 identical over 9 bases. The length of the CDR3 is 18 residues. Germline V gene data show CDR1 as SGHTA and CDR2 as FQGTGA. V lost 0 bases and J lost 6; bases outside the gene matches: 12. For the CDR3, the DNA is TGTGCCAGCAGCTTAACTCCCATTTTTGCGGGGGGGCTCAATGAGCAGTTCTTC. Amino acids: CASSLTPIFAGGLNEQFF.